Presented here are 27 T cell receptor beta chains from one specimen sequenced in a study of OX40 agonist ivuxolimab in advanced cancers. Libraries were prepared by immunoSEQ multiplex PCR; TCRdb keeps only in-frame clonotypes and omits some of them. This table holds approximately 67,000 clones, less than 90% found once. The specimen comprised CD4+ or CD8+ T cells sorted from blood, sampled in a trial of the OX40 agonist ivuxolimab. The source is an adult with an advanced solid tumor such as melanoma, head and neck, liver or kidney cancer.

This clone has just a few counts. The CDR3 sequence: CASSAQVVQGIDYTF. In DNA form, the CDR3 reads TGCGCCAGCAGCGCGCAGGTGGTCCAGGGTATTGACTACACCTTC. The chain recombines TRBV5-1 with TRBJ1-2; a weak D match, TRBD1 (5 bases). Germline V gene sequence: CDR1 SGHRS, CDR2 YFSETQ. This CDR3 has 15 amino acids. Between the trimmed V and J ends, which lost 4 bases and 10 bases, there was a span of 23 bases.

This chain joins TRBV25-1 and TRBJ2-1, with TRBD2 matching over 9 bases. With 1 base clipped from V and 4 bases from J, the junction kept 2 bases outside the gene matches. The CDR3 sequence is 15 residues long. Germline V CDR1 and CDR2: MGHDK, SYGVNS. CDR3 in amino acids: CASSESLAGYNEQFF. The CDR3 DNA reads as TGTGCCAGCAGTGAATCTCTAGCGGGGTACAATGAGCAGTTCTTC.

The J gene is TRBJ1-2, the V gene TRBV28, with a possible D match to TRBD1 (6 bases). V lost 6 bases to trimming and J lost 3 bases, with 17 bases between them. This CDR3 is built from 15 residues. Germline CDR1 and CDR2: MDHEN and SYDVKM. The CDR3 here is CASRKSDRKYYGYTF. The CDR3 DNA sequence: TGTGCCAGCAGGAAAAGCGACAGGAAGTACTATGGCTACACCTTC.

This clone appeared once. J is TRBJ1-2 and V is TRBV7-9; a weak D match, TRBD1 (5 bases). Trimming removed 4 bases from V and 7 bases from J, with 13 bases in between. The germline V gene encodes CDR1 SEHNR and CDR2 FQNEAQ (reference sequence). There are 13 residues in the CDR3. The chain's CDR3 is CASSYEGRSGYTF. CDR3 in DNA: TGTGCCAGCAGCTACGAGGGGCGAAGTGGCTACACCTTC.

This clone appeared once. This rearrangement joins TRBV15 to TRBJ2-3; D is possibly TRBD2 (6 bases). CDR3 length: 16 residues. Germline V gene lookup returns CDR1 LNHNV and CDR2 YYDKDF (reference sequence). The V end was cut by 1 base, the J end by 0 bases, with 11 bases between. The CDR3, as DNA: TGTGCCACCAGCAGAGTTAGGGGACTTAGCACAGATACGCAGTATTTT. This gives the protein CATSRVRGLSTDTQYF.

This clone was recorded a few times. This chain links TRBV4-2 with TRBJ1-2; a weak D match, TRBD1 (5 bases). Trimming pared 1 base from V and 10 bases from J, leaving 19 bases between. This CDR3 contains 15 residues. CDR1 is LGHNA, CDR2 YNFKEQ, per germline. CDR3 loop: CASSQAGQGDSDYTF. The CDR3 DNA is TGTGCCAGCAGCCAAGCGGGCCAGGGCGATAGTGACTACACCTTC.

This chain joins TRBV25-1 and TRBJ1-6; TRBD1 agrees at 7 bases. The V and J ends lost 3 bases and 7 bases, in that order; junction bases with no gene match: 9. The CDR3 contains 16 residues. Germline V gene lookup returns CDR1 MGHDK and CDR2 SYGVNS. The CDR3 sequence: CASSDQRQGWNSPLHF. In DNA, the CDR3 is TGTGCCAGCAGTGACCAGAGACAGGGTTGGAATTCACCCCTCCACTTT.

In its sample, this clone was seen a few times. The rearrangement links TRBV7-9 to TRBJ2-5; 11 nucleotides agree with TRBD2. This CDR3 has 16 amino acids. The J segment lost 1 base and the V segment lost 2 bases, leaving 3 bases of the junction unmatched. Looked up from germline, CDR1 is SEHNR and CDR2 is FQNEAQ (reference sequence). CDR3 in DNA: TGTGCCAGCAGCTTATCTGGGACTAGCGGCCAAGAGACCCAGTACTTC. The encoded protein is CASSLSGTSGQETQYF.

The chain joins TRBV11-2 to TRBJ2-3; D possibly corresponds to TRBD2 (6 bases). The germline V gene encodes CDR1 SGHAT and CDR2 FQNNGV. CDR3 length equals 15 residues. Trimming took off 3 bases at V and 0 bases at J, with 10 bases between the two ends. The DNA for the CDR3 is TGTGCCAGCAGCTTGGGGGGAGCTAGCACAGATACGCAGTATTTT. Its protein product is CASSLGGASTDTQYF.

The J gene is TRBJ2-1, the V gene TRBV11-1; a possible D gene is TRBD2 (5 bases). The V gene's germline CDR1 is SGHAT and CDR2 FQDESV (reference sequence). The CDR3 has 16 residues. The V and J ends lost 0 bases and 5 bases respectively, with 14 bases between them. DNA for the CDR3: TGTGCCAGCAGCTTAGCGCGAGGGAGCGTCGACAATGAGCAGTTCTTC. Its translation is CASSLARGSVDNEQFF.

The chain has TRBV5-6 and TRBJ2-2; maybe TRBD2 (6 bases). The CDR3 is made up of 14 amino acids. Germline CDR1 SGHDT, CDR2 YYEEEE. Trimming stripped 3 bases from V and 6 bases from J, with 12 bases between. The CDR3 here is CASSSDTGAGELFF. The DNA for the CDR3 is TGTGCCAGCAGCTCGGACACGGGAGCCGGGGAGCTGTTTTTT.

The genes are TRBV29-1 and TRBJ2-7; 13 positions agree with TRBD2. V lost 4 bases, J lost 7 bases, and 19 bases stayed unmatched. The CDR3 consists of 18 residues. Germline V gene sequence: CDR1 SQVTM, CDR2 ANQGSEA. The CDR3 sequence: CSVGTGTSGISRLREQYF. The CDR3 coding sequence is TGCAGCGTTGGTACCGGGACTAGCGGGATAAGCCGATTACGGGAGCAGTACTTC.

V and J are TRBV6-4 and TRBJ1-5, with D maybe TRBD1 (6 bases). Germline V gene sequence: CDR1 MRHNA, CDR2 SNTAGT. V was clipped by 5 bases and J by 9 bases, with 17 bases between them. The length of the CDR3 is 14 residues. The CDR3 loop reads CASSPVQGQWPQHF. The CDR3 DNA sequence: TGTGCCAGCAGTCCTGTGCAGGGACAATGGCCCCAGCATTTT.

The J gene is TRBJ2-5, the V gene TRBV19, with 7 bases that match TRBD2. CDR1 LNHDA and CDR2 SQIVND come from the germline V gene (reference sequence). Unmatched junction bases numbered 8, after V lost 3 bases and J lost 4 bases. The CDR3 consists of 15 residues. Written as DNA, the CDR3 is TGTGCCAGTAGTATTGAGGGAGGGCCTGGAGAGACCCAGTACTTC. The encoded protein is CASSIEGGPGETQYF.

This clone was counted a single time. The chain joins TRBV6-6 to TRBJ1-2; D is perhaps TRBD1 (6 bases). The CDR3 contains 14 residues. Looked up from germline, CDR1 is MNHNY and CDR2 is SVGAGI (reference sequence). The V and J ends lost 5 bases and 13 bases respectively, with 23 bases between them. The CDR3 loop reads CASSVTGIPMAITF. The DNA of the CDR3 is TGTGCCAGCAGTGTAACAGGGATCCCTATGGCTATCACCTTC.

The V and J genes are TRBV18 and TRBJ1-1; the D is unclear. CDR3 size: 13 residues. Trimming shortened V by 2 bases and J by 3 bases, and 7 bases separated the two germline ends. In germline, CDR1 is KGHSH, CDR2 LQKENI. CDR3 DNA sequence: TGTGCCAGCTCACCAGCAGACTACACTGAAGCTTTCTTT. Translated, it gives CASSPADYTEAFF.

The chain uses TRBV7-2 and TRBJ2-3, with D tentatively TRBD1 or TRBD2 (5 bases each). The CDR3 runs to 15 residues. Germline CDR1 SGHTA, CDR2 FQGNSA. The V gene lost 5 bases and the J gene lost 4 bases, with 16 bases spanning the gap. The CDR3 sequence: CASSVRVSGADTQYF. The DNA of the CDR3 is TGTGCCAGCAGCGTCAGGGTCAGCGGTGCAGATACGCAGTATTTT.

Worth noting for this clone: Other DNA sequences in the same sample also yield this CDR3. The V gene is TRBV28, the J gene TRBJ2-7, with 10 bases that match TRBD2. V was pared by 8 bases and J by 4 bases, with 26 bases of the junction left unmatched. The V gene's germline CDR1 is MDHEN and CDR2 SYDVKM. CDR3 size: 20 residues. Here the CDR3 reads CASLGTDLAGGGLNRYEQYF. The CDR3 coding sequence is TGTGCCAGCCTCGGGACAGATTTAGCGGGAGGCGGTCTGAATCGTTACGAGCAGTACTTC.

Only a few counts were recorded for this clone. This chain uses TRBV14 with TRBJ2-5; possibly TRBD1 for D (7 bases). In germline, CDR1 is SGHDN, CDR2 FVKESK. The CDR3 extends over 17 amino acids. Trimming took off 0 bases at V and 2 bases at J, with 16 bases between the two ends. CDR3 bases: TGTGCCAGCAGCCAAGATTCCGGAGGGGGCACACAAGAGACCCAGTACTTC. This translates into CASSQDSGGGTQETQYF.

The gene calls are TRBV5-1 and TRBJ2-3; D is ambiguous. The CDR3 runs 16 residues. Germline CDR1 is SGHRS and CDR2 is YFSETQ. The V gene lost 0 bases and the J gene lost 1 base, with 12 bases spanning the gap. The CDR3 sequence is CASSLGSHRGTDTQYF. In DNA form, the CDR3 reads TGCGCCAGCAGCTTGGGCAGCCATCGGGGCACAGATACGCAGTATTTT.

This clone was seen a single time. The V call is TRBV5-4, the J call TRBJ1-1; no firm D call. V was cut by 4 bases and J by 1 base, with 8 bases left in between. The CDR3 length is 13 residues. Per the germline V gene, CDR1 is SGHNT and CDR2 is YYREEE (reference sequence). DNA for the CDR3: TGTGCCAGCAGCCGTGACTCGAACACTGAAGCTTTCTTT. Translated: CASSRDSNTEAFF. The full variable domain, in which reference TRBV5-4 and TRBJ1-1 provide the parts outside the CDR3, is ETGVTQSPTHLIKTRGQQVTLRCSSQSGHNTVSWYQQALGQGPQFIFQYYREEENGRGNFPPRFSGLQFPNYSSELNVNALELDDSALYLCASSRDSNTEAFFGQGTRLTVV.

The rearrangement links TRBV25-1 to TRBJ1-2; maybe TRBD1 (6 bases). Trimming removed 4 bases at V and 2 bases at J, with 17 bases between. This CDR3 has 16 amino acids. Germline assignment: CDR1 MGHDK and CDR2 SYGVNS. The CDR3 loop is CASSGPNRVENYGYTF. The CDR3 nucleotides are TGTGCCAGCAGTGGACCGAACAGGGTGGAAAACTATGGCTACACCTTC.

The CDR3 loop is CAWSVQTVLGTDTQYF. The CDR3 bases are TGTGCCTGGAGTGTACAGACTGTCCTAGGGACAGATACGCAGTATTTT. The chain recombines TRBV30 with TRBJ2-3; D uncertain. The CDR3 loop spans 16 amino acids. Germline values: CDR1 GTSNPN, CDR2 SVGIG (reference sequence). V dropped 0 bases and J dropped 3 bases, with 16 bases sitting between them.

In its sample, this clone was seen once. V is TRBV10-3 and J is TRBJ1-3; 10 bases map to TRBD1. V was pared by 6 bases and J by 6 bases, with 5 bases of the junction left unmatched. Germline loops: CDR1 ENHRY, CDR2 SYGVKD. This CDR3 region has 14 residues. CDR3 sequence (DNA): TGTGCCATCAGCGACGGACAGGGGGAAAACACCATATATTTT. Translated, it gives CAISDGQGENTIYF.

The chain links TRBV2 to TRBJ2-5; either TRBD1 or TRBD2 may supply D (6 bases each). The germline V gene has CDR1 SNHLY and CDR2 FYNNEI. Deletions cut 4 bases from V and 1 base from J, with 10 bases between. CDR3 length equals 14 residues. CDR3 sequence reads: CASSVGGGQETQYF. Written as DNA, the CDR3 is TGTGCCAGCAGTGTGGGGGGCGGCCAAGAGACCCAGTACTTC.

The chain employs TRBV7-9 and TRBJ2-5, with D tentatively TRBD2 (5 bases). Germline V CDR1 and CDR2: SEHNR, FQNEAQ (reference sequence). The CDR3 length is 14 residues. The V gene lost 3 bases and the J gene lost 1 base, with 9 bases spanning the gap. The CDR3, as DNA: TGTGCCAGCAGCTTCGTGGGAGTCCAAGAGACCCAGTACTTC. Translated, it gives CASSFVGVQETQYF.

J is TRBJ1-1 and V is TRBV4-2; 10 bases are shared with TRBD1. The CDR3 runs 17 residues. Germline V CDR1 and CDR2: LGHNA, YNFKEQ. J gave up 0 bases and V 4 bases, and 8 bases lay outside the gene matches. CDR3 sequence reads: CASSPEDRGLVNTEAFF. DNA for the CDR3: TGTGCCAGCAGCCCGGAAGACAGGGGGCTTGTGAACACTGAAGCTTTCTTT.